This TCR beta chain originates from a study of blood T cells in healthy people across ages. This CDR3 is built from 14 residues. J was trimmed by 3 bases and V by 6 bases; bases with no gene match: 6. Researchers isolated at least 7 million PBMCs per sample. Next came a second PCR, run for about 7 to 12 cycles, which used a sample-barcoded 5' primer along with a J-beta primer mix. With 12 random nucleotides, a template-switch adaptor tagged each individual cDNA molecule. TCRdb redid the calling of the 5' RACE reads with MiXCR, one entry per CDR3 protein. The repertoire consists of approximately 1.5 million distinct CDR3 sequences, with 30% to 40% occurring once and the leading ten covering about 11%.

The TCR comes from a woman in her 30s in good health. The sequencing sample was made of blood. The chain recombines TRBV12-3 or TRBV12-4 with TRBJ2-7; 9 nucleotides match TRBD1. The CDR3 sequence: CASSRGQGFYEQYF. The CDR3 DNA reads TGTGCCAGCAGCCGGGGACAGGGTTTCTACGAGCAGTACTTC.